Below, 26 T cell receptor beta chains from the same sample are listed, as sequenced in a study of CD8 T cells in Susac syndrome. Reverse transcription of roughly 0.5 to 1 ug RNA used random hexamers. From the immunoSEQ multiplex PCR reads, TCRdb called clonotypes with MiXCR, one entry per CDR3 protein. Here the sample spans around 120,000 distinct CDR3 sequences, approximately 93% being singletons. Sequenced: CD4+ T cells from PBMCs. These receptors all come from a human donor with multiple sclerosis.

J is TRBJ2-5 and V is TRBV19; TRBD2 matches at 10 bases. Trimming took 4 bases from V and 5 from J; bases not matched to a gene: 1. Germline CDR1 is LNHDA and CDR2 is SQIVND (reference sequence). The CDR3 loop spans 13 amino acids. The CDR3 DNA sequence: TGTGCCAGTAGTAAGACTAGCGGGGAGACCCAGTACTTC. Translation: CASSKTSGETQYF.

V gene TRBV6-5 combines with J gene TRBJ1-3; D call uncertain. Germline V gene lookup returns CDR1 MNHEY and CDR2 SVGAGI. The CDR3 is 15 amino acids. V lost 2 bases to trimming and J lost 3 bases, with 11 bases between them. The CDR3 loop reads CASSYVLDGGNTIYF. For the CDR3, the DNA is TGTGCCAGCAGTTACGTTTTGGACGGTGGAAACACCATATATTTT.

This clonotype came up once. J is TRBJ1-1 and V is TRBV27; 10 bases map to TRBD1. Germline CDR1 and CDR2: MNHEY and SMNVEV (reference sequence). The CDR3 covers 14 residues. J was trimmed by 5 bases and V by 8 bases; bases with no gene match: 8. CDR3 nucleotide sequence: TGTGCCAGCGCCAGTCCGGGACAGGGGACTGAAGCTTTCTTT. The encoded protein is CASASPGQGTEAFF.

This chain joins TRBV2 and TRBJ2-5, with 13 bases matching TRBD2. Germline CDR1 reads SNHLY; CDR2 reads FYNNEI. CDR3 size: 15 residues. Trimming cost V 4 bases and J 5 bases; bases outside gene matches: 4. In nucleotides, the CDR3 is TGTGCCAGCAGTGGACTAGCGGGGGGTTTTGAGACCCAGTACTTC. Protein sequence: CASSGLAGGFETQYF. The full variable domain, completed using reference TRBV2 and TRBJ2-5, is EPEVTQTPSHQVTQMGQEVILRCVPISNHLYFYWYRQILGQKVEFLVSFYNNEISEKSEIFDDQFSVERPDGSNFTLKIRSTKLEDSAMYFCASSGLAGGFETQYFGPGTRLLVL.

In its sample, this clonotype was seen once. The chain couples TRBV3-1 to TRBJ1-2, with a weak D call TRBD1 (5 bases). Trimming cost V 4 bases and J 3 bases, with 15 bases left between them. Germline values: CDR1 LGHDT, CDR2 YNNKEL (reference sequence). The CDR3 extends over 15 amino acids. CDR3 in amino acids: CASSLGPDLHYGYTF. As DNA, the CDR3 is TGTGCCAGCAGCCTGGGGCCAGATTTGCACTATGGCTACACCTTC. Supplemented by reference TRBV3-1 and TRBJ1-2, the full variable domain reads DTAVSQTPKYLVTQMGNDKSIKCEQNLGHDTMYWYKQDSKKFLKIMFSYNNKELIINETVPNRFSPKSPDKAHLNLHINSLELGDSAVYFCASSLGPDLHYGYTFGSGTRLTVV.

The chain employs TRBV29-1 and TRBJ1-1; D gene uncertain. The CDR3 has 14 residues. Deletions cut 5 bases from V and 1 base from J, with 14 bases between. Germline CDR1 SQVTM, CDR2 ANQGSEA. The CDR3 is CSVRTWTGNTEAFF. CDR3 DNA sequence: TGCAGCGTTCGAACCTGGACGGGGAACACTGAAGCTTTCTTT.

The chain is built from TRBV6-6 and TRBJ2-5, with 12 positions matching TRBD2. In germline, CDR1 is MNHNY, CDR2 SVGAGI (reference sequence). The CDR3 is 15 residues long. V lost 6 bases, J lost 3 bases, and 5 bases stayed unmatched. The CDR3 sequence: CASSYRTSGEETQYF. CDR3 sequence (DNA): TGTGCCAGCAGCTACCGGACTAGCGGGGAAGAGACCCAGTACTTC.

V gene TRBV29-1 combines with J gene TRBJ1-4; weak D call: TRBD1 (5 bases). Germline V gene lookup returns CDR1 SQVTM and CDR2 ANQGSEA. Trimming pared 6 bases from V and 10 bases from J, leaving 15 bases between. This CDR3 comprises 12 residues. The CDR3 nucleotides read TGCAGCGTGAAATCCGCGGGGGGAAAACTGTTTTTT. It codes for CSVKSAGGKLFF.

The V call is TRBV5-1, the J call TRBJ2-3, with 10 bases identical to TRBD2. V lost 4 bases, J lost 6 bases, and 8 bases stayed unmatched. The germline V gene encodes CDR1 SGHRS and CDR2 YFSETQ. The CDR3 is 15 residues long. The CDR3 is CASSGGRGLADTQYF. In DNA form, the CDR3 reads TGCGCCAGCAGCGGAGGGCGGGGACTAGCGGATACGCAGTATTTT.

The gene calls are TRBV20-1 and TRBJ1-2; 9 bases align to TRBD1. Germline lookup yields CDR1 DFQATT and CDR2 SNEGSKA (reference sequence). The CDR3 sequence is 17 residues long. V lost 2 bases, J lost 4 bases, and 14 bases stayed unmatched. The CDR3: CSARKPGTGTGGYGYTF. CDR3 DNA sequence: TGCAGTGCTAGAAAACCCGGGACAGGGACCGGGGGCTATGGCTACACCTTC.

The V call is TRBV5-4, the J call TRBJ2-7; TRBD2 matches at 8 bases. CDR3 size: 15 residues. The V gene's germline CDR1 is SGHNT and CDR2 YYREEE (reference sequence). Trimming at V came to 4 bases and at J to 7 bases, leaving 13 bases not matched to a gene. DNA for the CDR3: TGTGCCAGCAGCCGGATCGGGGGGGGCCCTTGGGAGCAGTACTTC. This gives the protein CASSRIGGGPWEQYF.

The V gene is TRBV6-2 or TRBV6-3, the J gene TRBJ2-5; D possibly corresponds to TRBD2 (6 bases). The germline V gene encodes CDR1 MNHEY and CDR2 SVGEGT. V dropped 3 bases and J dropped 5 bases, with 16 bases sitting between them. The CDR3 runs to 15 residues. The CDR3 spells CASSYSSGGLETQYF. CDR3 nucleotides: TGTGCCAGCAGTTATTCATCCGGGGGACTCGAGACCCAGTACTTC.

The chain uses TRBV3-1 and TRBJ2-1; 9 positions match TRBD2. V lost 2 bases and J lost 2; bases outside the gene matches: 4. There are 16 residues in the CDR3. The germline V gene encodes CDR1 LGHDT and CDR2 YNNKEL (reference sequence). The CDR3 spells CASSQPLAGTYNEQFF. In nucleotides, the CDR3 is TGTGCCAGCAGCCAACCCCTAGCGGGGACCTACAATGAGCAGTTCTTC.

This sequence joins TRBV12-3 or TRBV12-4 and TRBJ1-4, with no clear D. The germline V and J ends were trimmed by 3 bases and 0 bases, with 5 bases remaining between them. This CDR3 is 14 amino acids long. The CDR3 sequence is CASSLESTNEKLFF. As DNA, the CDR3 is TGTGCCAGCAGTTTGGAATCAACTAATGAAAAACTGTTTTTT.

The sample holds a few counts of this clonotype. This chain uses TRBV14 with TRBJ1-5; D unclear. Germline loops: CDR1 SGHDN, CDR2 FVKESK. The CDR3 extends over 13 amino acids. Between the trimmed V and J ends, which lost 0 bases and 6 bases, there was a span of 6 bases. The CDR3 coding sequence is TGTGCCAGCAGCCAAGATTTGGGTCAGCCCCAGCATTTT. This codes for CASSQDLGQPQHF.

The V call is TRBV29-1, the J call TRBJ1-1; weak D call: TRBD1 (6 bases). Trimming pared 3 bases from V and 7 bases from J, leaving 12 bases between. Germline V gene data show CDR1 as SQVTM and CDR2 as ANQGSEA. The CDR3 has 12 amino acids. DNA for the CDR3: TGCAGCGTTGAGCGGGGGGGGCGTGAAGCTTTCTTT. Its translation is CSVERGGREAFF.

This clonotype was seen only once. The CDR3 protein is CASSQGSYEQYF. DNA for the CDR3: TGCGCCAGCAGCCAAGGCTCGTACGAGCAGTACTTC. This sequence joins TRBV4-3 and TRBJ2-7; no reliable D call. Germline CDR1 and CDR2: LGHNA and YSLEER. V was shortened by 1 base and J by 4 bases, with 5 bases between the two germline ends. There are 12 residues in the CDR3.

The chain carries TRBV27 and TRBJ1-2; D gene uncertain. Germline loops: CDR1 MNHEY, CDR2 SMNVEV (reference sequence). The CDR3 is 13 amino acids. V dropped 3 bases and J dropped 2 bases, with 7 bases sitting between them. Here the CDR3 reads CASSFVGNYGYTF. For the CDR3, the DNA is TGTGCCAGCAGTTTTGTGGGGAACTATGGCTACACCTTC.

This sequence joins TRBV14 and TRBJ2-7; D not resolved. Germline values: CDR1 SGHDN, CDR2 FVKESK. This CDR3 contains 14 residues. V lost 1 base to trimming and J lost 0 bases, with 7 bases between them. The CDR3 spells CASSQVKGSYEQYF. In nucleotides, the CDR3 is TGTGCCAGCAGCCAAGTCAAGGGCTCCTACGAGCAGTACTTC.

The chain links TRBV19 to TRBJ2-7; D might be TRBD1 or TRBD2, each matching 5 bases. V gave up 3 bases and J gave up 1 base, with 10 bases separating them. This CDR3 spans 14 amino acids. Germline CDR1 is LNHDA and CDR2 is SQIVND (reference sequence). CDR3 in amino acids: CASSIRDRSYEQYF. CDR3 coding DNA: TGTGCCAGTAGTATCCGGGACCGGTCCTACGAGCAGTACTTC.

This clonotype showed up just once. The chain recombines TRBV20-1 with TRBJ2-5, with TRBD2 as a possible D gene (5 bases). Germline CDR1 is DFQATT and CDR2 is SNEGSKA (reference sequence). This CDR3 is built from 14 residues. V gave up 3 bases and J gave up 5 bases, with 16 bases separating them. CDR3 residues: CSASRRERVETQYF. CDR3 sequence (DNA): TGCAGTGCTAGTAGAAGGGAGAGGGTGGAGACCCAGTACTTC.

DNA for the CDR3: TGTGCCAGCAGAAAAGAGGGGAGCTCCTACGAGCAGTACTTC. Its protein product is CASRKEGSSYEQYF. The chain recombines TRBV7-9 with TRBJ2-7; D is perhaps TRBD1 or TRBD2 (5 bases each). Trimming took 6 bases from V and 0 from J, leaving 12 bases between them. Germline V gene lookup returns CDR1 SEHNR and CDR2 FQNEAQ (reference sequence). This CDR3 is built from 14 residues.

The chain uses TRBV12-3 or TRBV12-4 and TRBJ1-1; no reliable D call. V lost 3 bases to trimming and J lost 4 bases, with 9 bases between them. This CDR3 comprises 13 residues. CDR3 sequence reads: CASSFPGGTEAFF. CDR3 sequence (DNA): TGTGCCAGCAGTTTCCCGGGCGGCACTGAAGCTTTCTTT.

This chain links TRBV28 with TRBJ1-1; D call uncertain. This CDR3 has 13 residues. V was shortened by 1 base and J by 8 bases, with 11 bases between the two germline ends. CDR1 is MDHEN, CDR2 SYDVKM, per germline. The chain's CDR3 is CASSLSQEREAFF. CDR3 sequence (DNA): TGTGCCAGCAGTTTATCGCAGGAGAGGGAAGCTTTCTTT.

V is TRBV5-6 and J is TRBJ2-7; D remains unclear. Germline CDR1 SGHDT, CDR2 YYEEEE. The V gene lost 2 bases and the J gene lost 9 bases, with 12 bases spanning the gap. This CDR3 has 12 residues. The CDR3 spells CASSFGVLRQYF. CDR3 coding DNA: TGTGCCAGCAGCTTTGGGGTCTTAAGGCAGTACTTC.

The chain recombines TRBV9 with TRBJ2-3; D gene unclear. The CDR3 length is 13 residues. V shed 4 bases and J shed 2 bases, with 8 bases lying between them. CDR1 and CDR2 (germline): SGDLS, YYNGEE. Here the CDR3 reads CASSRPDTDTQYF. The CDR3 DNA reads TGTGCCAGCAGCCGGCCCGACACAGATACGCAGTATTTT.